Sequencing of this T cell receptor beta chain was carried out in a study of CD8 T cells in ankylosing spondylitis. The study, taken as a whole, reports: Reactive arthritis synovial fluid and blood were previously reported to contain some motif variants. The study looked at matched synovial fluid samples from ankylosing spondylitis patients. Disease-linked clones were reported to be significantly enriched there. CD8+ disease-linked clones were present at relatively low frequencies in blood.

As the method for making TCR beta libraries, quantitative 5'-RACE with molecular barcodes was used. MiXCR was run by TCRdb on the 5' RACE reads, yielding one entry per CDR3 protein. The repertoire holds about 240,000 distinct CDR3 sequences, with roughly a tenth as singletons. V lost 4 bases and J 9 bases, leaving 8 bases between the germline ends. The CDR3 totals 11 residues. Per the germline V gene, CDR1 is SGHRS and CDR2 is YFSETQ. This clonotype appeared once. Its antigen remains unknown. The sequencing sample was made of blood, either unsorted or a sorted T cell fraction (not recorded which). The receptor comes from a male donor with ankylosing spondylitis or in good health (not recorded which). The V gene is TRBV5-1, the J gene TRBJ2-1, with D unclear. As DNA, the CDR3 is TGCGCCAGCAGCGCTCTTAGTGAGCAGTTCTTC. This sequence encodes CASSALSEQFF.